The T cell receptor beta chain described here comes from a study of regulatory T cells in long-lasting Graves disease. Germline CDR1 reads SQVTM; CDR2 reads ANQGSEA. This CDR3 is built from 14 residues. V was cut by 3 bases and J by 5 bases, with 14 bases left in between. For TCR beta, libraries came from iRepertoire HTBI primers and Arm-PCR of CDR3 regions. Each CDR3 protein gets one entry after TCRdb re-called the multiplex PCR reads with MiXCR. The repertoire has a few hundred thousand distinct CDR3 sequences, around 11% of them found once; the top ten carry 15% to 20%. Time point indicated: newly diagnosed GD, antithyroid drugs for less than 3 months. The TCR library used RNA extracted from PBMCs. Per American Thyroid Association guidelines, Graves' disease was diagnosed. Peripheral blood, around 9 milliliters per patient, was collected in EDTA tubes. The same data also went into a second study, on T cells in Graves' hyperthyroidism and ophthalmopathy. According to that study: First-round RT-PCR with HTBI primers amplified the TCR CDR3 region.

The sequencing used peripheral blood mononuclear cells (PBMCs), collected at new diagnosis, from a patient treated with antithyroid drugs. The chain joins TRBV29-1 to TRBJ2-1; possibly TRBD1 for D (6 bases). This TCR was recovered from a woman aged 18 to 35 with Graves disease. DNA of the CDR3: TGCAGCGTTGAGAGGGCAGGGGTGGACAATGAGCAGTTCTTC. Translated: CSVERAGVDNEQFF.